This entry lists 5 T cell receptor beta chains sequenced from one sample in a study of OX40 agonist ivuxolimab in advanced cancers. The library was made by the immunoSEQ multiplex PCR assay. What TCRdb holds here is the immuneACCESS table cut down to in-frame rearrangements. Part of the clones is not present; checked against another copy, under half of the missing clones reflect an unresolved V gene, and the others are unexplained. The sample table records some 20,000 clones; 65% to 85% of these occur just once. The ten largest clones represent about 21% of the sample. The material sequenced was CD4+ or CD8+ T cells sorted from blood, taken in a trial of the OX40 agonist ivuxolimab. These receptors were obtained from an adult with an advanced solid tumor such as melanoma, head and neck, liver or kidney cancer.

The chain recombines TRBV14 with TRBJ2-2; no definite D call. V lost 2 bases, J lost 8 bases, and 9 bases lay in between. Germline values: CDR1 SGHDN, CDR2 FVKESK. This CDR3 contains 13 residues. Written as DNA, the CDR3 is TGTGCCAGCAGCCAACGTTTTCTTGGGGAGCTGTTTTTT. Its protein is CASSQRFLGELFF.

This clone turned up a few times. This chain connects TRBV11-2 to TRBJ2-1; 8 positions agree with TRBD2. The CDR3 contains 14 residues. V shed 3 bases, J shed 7 bases, and the junction held 5 bases outside the gene matches. The germline CDR1 and CDR2 sequences are SGHAT and FQNNGV. The CDR3 coding sequence is TGTGCCAGCAGCTTTGAGCGGGGGTTGAATGAGCAGTTCTTC. It is translated as CASSFERGLNEQFF.

This chain links TRBV11-2 with TRBJ2-2; no reliable D call. The CDR3 has 17 residues. Germline V gene data show CDR1 as SGHAT and CDR2 as FQNNGV. V gave up 2 bases and J gave up 0 bases, with 13 bases separating them. The CDR3 protein is CASSLRSGSPNTGELFF. CDR3 bases: TGTGCCAGCAGCTTAAGGTCCGGCAGTCCGAACACCGGGGAGCTGTTTTTT.

The chain is built from TRBV7-9 and TRBJ2-7; D is perhaps TRBD1 (6 bases). The CDR3 has 13 residues. Germline V lookup: CDR1 SEHNR, CDR2 FQNEAQ (reference sequence). The V end was cut by 5 bases, the J end by 6 bases, with 14 bases between. The CDR3, as DNA: TGTGCCAGCAGCCCAGGTAGGGGGAGCGAGCAGTACTTC. Its protein product is CASSPGRGSEQYF.

This clone was detected only once. The chain employs TRBV27 and TRBJ1-6, with 10 bases that match TRBD1. The CDR3 is 16 residues long. Germline CDR1 MNHEY, CDR2 SMNVEV (reference sequence). The junction had 12 bases not matched to a gene; V was cut back by 8 bases and J by 8 bases. The CDR3 sequence: CASSPFGQGEDSPLHF. The CDR3 nucleotides are TGTGCCAGCTCTCCCTTCGGACAGGGGGAAGATTCACCCCTCCACTTT.